This is a list of T cell receptor beta chains from one sample in a study of blood T cell repertoires in COVID-19. The protocol was immunoSEQ multiplex PCR, while the TCRdb copy is restricted to in-frame clones and leaves out a portion. The sample has about 230,000 clones, around nine tenths seen once; the top ten hold around 4%. Material for sequencing was PBMCs or T cells enriched from blood (not recorded which). The source is a woman in her thirties with acute COVID-19. CDR3s include the opening cysteine and the closing phenylalanine or tryptophan. D genes are given only for firm matches. Clone size is shown for a subset of rows, as once, few, many or a class of expanded clone.

J: TRBJ1-1
length: 13
size: .
V: TRBV5-4
D: .
CDR3: CASSFDRDTEAFF
DNA: TGTGCCAGCAGCTTCGACAGAGACACTGAAGCTTTCTTT

J: TRBJ1-1
length: 14
size: .
V: TRBV6-5
D: TRBD1
CDR3: CASRTTGIGTEAFF
DNA: TGTGCCAGCAGGACGACAGGGATCGGGACTGAAGCTTTCTTT

J: TRBJ1-5
length: 14
size: .
V: TRBV6-6
D: .
CDR3: CASSPLPQGEPQHF
DNA: TGTGCCAGCAGTCCCTTACCACAGGGCGAGCCCCAGCATTTT

J: TRBJ2-1
length: 18
size: .
V: TRBV19
D: TRBD2
CDR3: CASTRERATSGGAWEQFF
DNA: TGTGCCAGTACCCGGGAGAGGGCGACTAGCGGGGGGGCCTGGGAGCAGTTCTTC

J: TRBJ2-7
length: 15
size: .
V: TRBV2
D: TRBD1
CDR3: CASSRTGRSSYEQYF
DNA: TGTGCCAGCAGTAGGACAGGCCGGAGCTCCTACGAGCAGTACTTC

J: TRBJ2-3
length: 15
size: .
V: TRBV6-6
D: TRBD2
CDR3: CASVGSGGLTDTQYF
DNA: TGTGCCAGCGTGGGGAGCGGGGGGCTCACAGATACGCAGTATTTT

J: TRBJ2-5
length: 15
size: .
V: TRBV7-6
D: TRBD2
CDR3: CASSNSGVGRGTQYF
DNA: TGTGCCAGCAGCAACAGCGGGGTGGGGCGAGGGACCCAGTACTTC

J: TRBJ1-2
length: 16
size: .
V: TRBV4-3
D: TRBD1
CDR3: CASSRFLGTGNYGYTF
DNA: TGCGCCAGCAGCCGATTTTTAGGGACAGGGAACTATGGCTACACCTTC

J: TRBJ1-1
length: 16
size: .
V: TRBV7-6
D: TRBD1
CDR3: CASSLRGTGISTEAFF
DNA: TGTGCCAGCAGCTTAAGAGGGACAGGGATTAGTACTGAAGCTTTCTTT

J: TRBJ2-3
length: 15
size: .
V: TRBV24-1
D: TRBD1
CDR3: CATSDPTGGTDTQYF
DNA: TGTGCCACCAGTGACCCGACAGGGGGGACAGATACGCAGTATTTT

J: TRBJ2-3
length: 15
size: .
V: TRBV6-5
D: TRBD2
CDR3: CASSSSGTSTDTQYF
DNA: TGTGCCAGCAGTTCTAGCGGAACTAGCACAGATACGCAGTATTTT

J: TRBJ1-4
length: 15
size: few
V: TRBV10-1
D: .
CDR3: CASSESGAGKEKLFF
DNA: TGCGCCAGCAGTGAGTCGGGCGCAGGGAAAGAAAAACTGTTTTTT

J: TRBJ2-5
length: 15
size: .
V: TRBV5-1
D: TRBD1
CDR3: CASSSAQGAQETQYF
DNA: TGCGCCAGCAGCTCCGCACAGGGGGCCCAAGAGACCCAGTACTTC

J: TRBJ1-6
length: 17
size: .
V: TRBV4-1
D: .
CDR3: CASSREDRERFYSPLHF
DNA: TGCGCCAGCAGCCGAGAAGACCGGGAGCGATTTTATTCACCCCTCCACTTT

J: TRBJ1-2
length: 14
size: .
V: TRBV27
D: .
CDR3: CASSPIPGRGGYTF
DNA: TGTGCCAGCAGTCCTATCCCCGGAAGGGGTGGCTACACCTTC

J: TRBJ2-1
length: 14
size: .
V: TRBV9
D: TRBD1
CDR3: CASSKRGGRDEQFF
DNA: TGTGCCAGCAGCAAACGAGGGGGCCGGGATGAGCAGTTCTTC

J: TRBJ1-3
length: 17
size: once
V: TRBV5-1
D: .
CDR3: CASSLVPQGNSGNTIYF
DNA: TGCGCCAGCAGCTTGGTCCCCCAGGGGAATTCTGGAAACACCATATATTTT

J: TRBJ1-6
length: 14
size: .
V: TRBV16
D: .
CDR3: CASRGTGSNSPLHF
DNA: TGTGCCAGCAGGGGCACAGGGTCCAATTCACCCCTCCACTTT

J: TRBJ1-6
length: 13
size: .
V: TRBV2
D: .
CDR3: CASWGTSNSPLHF
DNA: TGTGCCAGCTGGGGGACTTCCAATTCACCCCTCCACTTT

J: TRBJ1-3
length: 14
size: few
V: TRBV29-1
D: TRBD1
CDR3: CSVEQGFSGNTIYF
DNA: TGCAGCGTCGAACAGGGGTTTTCTGGAAACACCATATATTTT

J: TRBJ2-1
length: 14
size: once
V: TRBV30
D: .
CDR3: CAWSVGDSSKVQFF
DNA: TGTGCCTGGAGTGTGGGGGACTCCTCTAAAGTGCAGTTCTTC

J: TRBJ1-4
length: 14
size: .
V: TRBV5-1
D: .
CDR3: CASSSGAAGEKLFF
DNA: TGCGCCAGCAGCTCCGGAGCCGCTGGAGAAAAACTGTTTTTT

J: TRBJ1-2
length: 13
size: .
V: TRBV29-1
D: TRBD1
CDR3: CSAGDRAGYGYTF
DNA: TGCAGCGCTGGGGACAGGGCGGGCTATGGCTACACCTTC

J: TRBJ1-5
length: 14
size: once
V: TRBV25-1
D: .
CDR3: CASSSTGSNQPQHF
DNA: TGTGCCAGCTCTTCTACAGGTAGCAATCAGCCCCAGCATTTT

J: TRBJ2-7
length: 21
size: .
V: TRBV19
D: TRBD1
CDR3: CASSGTGWTDPFRGGPYEQYF
DNA: TGTGCCAGTAGTGGGACAGGGTGGACGGATCCCTTCCGGGGTGGTCCCTACGAGCAGTACTTC

J: TRBJ1-2
length: 14
size: .
V: TRBV9
D: TRBD1
CDR3: CASSVAPDRGGYTF
DNA: TGTGCCAGCAGCGTAGCCCCGGACAGGGGAGGCTACACCTTC